Following are 7 T cell receptor beta chains from one sample sequenced in a study of shared clonotypes between healthy human individuals. Generated by immunoSEQ multiplex PCR, the TCRdb table keeps only in-frame clones and is missing some. The profile shows hundreds of thousands of clones, less than 80% of them singletons. The specimen was memory CD4+ T cells sorted from blood. Documented subset: CD45RA-negative fraction. These TCRs come from a woman aged 30 to 39 in good health.

Notes on this clone: Within the sample, other DNA sequences also encode this same CDR3. V gene TRBV11-3 combines with J gene TRBJ1-1; D ambiguous. Trimming stripped 1 base from V and 1 base from J, with 4 bases between. The CDR3 covers 13 residues. In germline, CDR1 is SGHNT, CDR2 YENEEA. The CDR3 protein is CASSLGRNTEAFF. CDR3 DNA: TGTGCCAGCAGCTTAGGACGGAACACTGAAGCTTTCTTT.

There are a few counts of this clone. V gene TRBV19 combines with J gene TRBJ1-1, with D uncertain. The CDR3 loop spans 14 amino acids. Germline assignment: CDR1 LNHDA and CDR2 SQIVND (reference sequence). V shed 5 bases and J shed 7 bases, with 17 bases lying between them. DNA for the CDR3: TGTGCCAGTAGTCCCCAGGCGTCGCTCGGTGAAGCTTTCTTT. The encoded protein is CASSPQASLGEAFF. The variable domain in full, completed from reference TRBV19 and TRBJ1-1, reads DGGITQSPKYLFRKEGQNVTLSCEQNLNHDAMYWYRQDPGQGLRLIYYSQIVNDFQKGDIAEGYSVSREKKESFPLTVTSAQKNPTAFYLCASSPQASLGEAFFGQGTRLTVV.

This chain uses TRBV27 with TRBJ2-7, with 7 bases lining up with TRBD2. The CDR3 has 15 amino acids. The trim removed 8 bases at V and 5 bases at J, leaving 15 bases unmatched. From germline, CDR1 is MNHEY and CDR2 SMNVEV (reference sequence). CDR3 sequence: CASDISGLPGHEQYF. CDR3 sequence (DNA): TGTGCCAGCGATATCTCGGGACTACCGGGCCACGAGCAGTACTTC.

This rearrangement joins TRBV5-4 to TRBJ1-1; D unresolved. With 4 bases removed from V and 1 base from J, the gap between germline ends came to 5 bases. Germline assignment: CDR1 SGHNT and CDR2 YYREEE (reference sequence). The CDR3 is made up of 12 amino acids. The CDR3 region is CASSAQNTEAFF. As DNA, the CDR3 is TGTGCCAGCAGCGCTCAGAACACTGAAGCTTTCTTT.

A note on this clone: This specimen includes other DNA sequences encoding the same CDR3. The chain joins TRBV28 to TRBJ2-5; no firm D call. The V end lost 5 bases, the J end lost 0 bases, and 7 bases lay between the germline ends. This CDR3 is 13 amino acids long. The germline gives CDR1 MDHEN, CDR2 SYDVKM. The CDR3 coding sequence is TGTGCCAGCAGTCCAGGATACCAAGAGACCCAGTACTTC. It yields the protein CASSPGYQETQYF.

A note on this clone: A read error may explain this, as a much larger clone is one base away. The chain links TRBV7-9 to TRBJ2-1; 12 bases fit TRBD2. The CDR3 length is 15 residues. Per germline, CDR1 SEHNR and CDR2 FQNEAQ (reference sequence). V shed 5 bases and J 6 bases; nucleotides not matched to a gene: 5. The CDR3, as DNA: TGTGCCAGCAGCCCCGGACTAGCGGGACCCAATGAGCAGTTCTTC. Its protein is CASSPGLAGPNEQFF. Based on the CDR3 plus reference TRBV7-9 and TRBJ2-1, the full variable domain is DTGVSQNPRHKITKRGQNVTFRCDPISEHNRLYWYRQTLGQGPEFLTYFQNEAQLEKSRLLSDRFSAERPKGSFSTLEIQRTEQGDSAMYLCASSPGLAGPNEQFFGPGTRLTVL.

J is TRBJ2-4 and V is TRBV7-2; D remains ambiguous. The V gene's germline CDR1 is SGHTA and CDR2 FQGNSA. With 0 bases removed from V and 7 bases from J, the gap between germline ends came to 13 bases. This CDR3 has 15 residues. CDR3 loop: CASSLASPIGNIQYF. In DNA, the CDR3 is TGTGCCAGCAGCTTAGCGAGCCCTATCGGGAACATTCAGTACTTC.